These 17 T cell receptor beta chains were sequenced from one sample in a study of T cells in Graves' hyperthyroidism and ophthalmopathy. Researchers took RNA transcripts and amplified the TCR beta CDR3 regions from them. An initial round of RT-PCR targeting the TCR CDR3 relied on the HTBI primer set. TCRdb reprocessed the multiplex PCR reads via MiXCR and lists one record per CDR3 protein. The sample includes around 250,000 distinct CDR3 sequences, more than 14% of them seen just once. Material for sequencing was blood. Source of these receptors: a woman aged 40 to 50 with Graves' hyperthyroidism that later progressed to Graves' ophthalmopathy.

This clonotype has a handful of counts. It may be a read error: a sequence one base away is much more abundant. V and J are TRBV27 and TRBJ2-1; 8 bases are shared with TRBD2. The germline V gene has CDR1 MNHEY and CDR2 SMNVEV (reference sequence). V lost 8 bases to trimming and J lost 4 bases; unmatched junction nucleotides: 10. The CDR3 has 15 amino acids. The CDR3 DNA reads TGTGCCAGCGGTGTAATAGCGGGAAAGTACAATGAGCAGTTCTTC. Its protein is CASGVIAGKYNEQFF.

This clonotype was observed many times. A read error may account for a junction end that differs from germline. The genes are TRBV7-9 and TRBJ2-5; 11 bases align to TRBD2. Per the germline V gene, CDR1 is SEHNR and CDR2 is FQNEAQ (reference sequence). This CDR3 region has 16 residues. For the CDR3, the DNA is TGTGCCAGCAGATTAGGCCCTAGCGGGAGGAAAGAGACCCAGTACTTC. Translating it yields CASRLGPSGRKETQYF.

The CDR3, as DNA: TGCGCCAGCAGCTGGACTAGCGGGAGTTTTTATAGCACAGATACGCAGTATTTT. It specifies CASSWTSGSFYSTDTQYF. The chain combines TRBV5-1 with TRBJ2-3, with 13 bases that match TRBD2. The CDR3 consists of 18 residues. The germline gives CDR1 SGHRS, CDR2 YFSETQ. V was pared by 3 bases and J by 0 bases, with 7 bases of the junction left unmatched. The whole variable domain, remainder taken from reference TRBV5-1 and TRBJ2-3, is KAGVTQTPRYLIKTRGQQVTLSCSPISGHRSVSWYQQTPGQGLQFLFEYFSETQRNKGNFPGRFSGRQFSNSRSEMNVSTLELGDSALYLCASSWTSGSFYSTDTQYFGPGTRLTVL.

The rearrangement links TRBV2 to TRBJ2-5; D possibly matches TRBD1 or TRBD2 (5 bases each). This CDR3 is built from 14 residues. CDR1 and CDR2 (germline): SNHLY, FYNNEI. Trimming removed 7 bases from V and 1 base from J, with 13 bases in between. CDR3 region: CASKTGTVQETQYF. The CDR3, as DNA: TGTGCCAGCAAAACCGGGACGGTCCAAGAGACCCAGTACTTC.

In this sample, this clonotype turned up many times. The chain couples TRBV10-3 to TRBJ2-1; 9 bases agree with TRBD2. Germline CDR1 is ENHRY and CDR2 is SYGVKD. V lost 10 bases, J lost 9 bases, and 19 bases stayed unmatched. The CDR3 extends over 16 amino acids. CDR3 bases: TGTGCCACCAAGACGAGAGAGGGACTAGCTGTAAGTGAGCAGTTCTTC. Translation gives CATKTREGLAVSEQFF.

This clonotype was counted many times. The chain recombines TRBV5-1 with TRBJ2-3; D remains unclear. Germline V gene lookup returns CDR1 SGHRS and CDR2 YFSETQ. This CDR3 is built from 14 residues. The V end lost 3 bases, the J end lost 1 base, and 9 bases lay between the germline ends. CDR3 sequence: CASSWRSGTDTQYF. DNA for the CDR3: TGCGCCAGCAGCTGGCGGTCAGGCACAGATACGCAGTATTTT.

This clonotype was detected ten times or more. The J gene is TRBJ2-3, the V gene TRBV6-6; TRBD2 matches at 8 bases. The CDR3 sequence is 19 residues long. Germline V CDR1 and CDR2: MNHNY, SVGAGI (reference sequence). Trimming at V came to 2 bases and at J to 3 bases, leaving 16 bases not matched to a gene. CDR3 coding DNA: TGTGCCAGCAGTTACCACGTGGCTAGCGGGCATCCCATAACAGATACGCAGTATTTT. Translated: CASSYHVASGHPITDTQYF.

This clonotype was counted at least ten times. The CDR3 loop is CASSLWTGNTEAFF. The CDR3 DNA reads as TGTGCCAGCAGCTTATGGACAGGGAACACTGAAGCTTTCTTT. The V and J genes are TRBV7-6 and TRBJ1-1; 7 bases fit TRBD1. V shed 2 bases, J shed 1 base, and the junction held 1 base outside the gene matches. CDR1 and CDR2 (germline): SGHVS, FNYEAQ. The CDR3 is 14 amino acids.

This clonotype was observed at least ten times. The chain combines TRBV28 with TRBJ2-1; D is unresolved. V was clipped by 2 bases and J by 2 bases, with 7 bases between them. The CDR3 loop spans 14 amino acids. Germline values: CDR1 MDHEN, CDR2 SYDVKM. DNA of the CDR3: TGTGCCAGCAGTTTACGACCAACCTACAATGAGCAGTTCTTC. Its protein is CASSLRPTYNEQFF.

The V and J genes are TRBV19 and TRBJ2-3, with D perhaps TRBD1 (6 bases). Germline-derived CDR1 and CDR2 are LNHDA and SQIVND (reference sequence). The CDR3 consists of 13 residues. V gave up 7 bases and J gave up 9 bases, with 17 bases separating them. DNA of the CDR3: TGTGCCAGTATTGCGGCAGGGGAAGGGACGCAGTATTTT. Its translation: CASIAAGEGTQYF. The complete variable domain, with remaining parts taken from reference TRBV19 and TRBJ2-3, reads DGGITQSPKYLFRKEGQNVTLSCEQNLNHDAMYWYRQDPGQGLRLIYYSQIVNDFQKGDIAEGYSVSREKKESFPLTVTSAQKNPTAFYLCASIAAGEGTQYFGPGTRLTVL.

This clonotype was found many times. This sequence joins TRBV5-1 and TRBJ1-1, with TRBD1 matching 7 bases. This CDR3 contains 16 residues. Germline V gene sequence: CDR1 SGHRS, CDR2 YFSETQ. V was pared by 3 bases and J by 4 bases, with 12 bases of the junction left unmatched. DNA of the CDR3: TGCGCCAGCAGCTGGGACAGTAGTATTGGTAGCACTGAAGCTTTCTTT. It is translated as CASSWDSSIGSTEAFF.

This clonotype was detected ten times or more. The chain recombines TRBV6-5 with TRBJ2-7; weak D call: TRBD1 (5 bases). This CDR3 spans 18 amino acids. From germline, CDR1 is MNHEY and CDR2 SVGAGI. Trimming cost V 0 bases and J 3 bases, with 21 bases left between them. The CDR3 nucleotides are TGTGCCAGCAGTTACTCCCCCCAGGGCCATTTCGCCGTCTACGAGCAGTACTTC. As protein: CASSYSPQGHFAVYEQYF.

The V call is TRBV5-8, the J call TRBJ2-7; D is ambiguous. CDR3 length: 13 residues. From germline, CDR1 is SGHTS and CDR2 YDEGEE. The germline V and J ends were trimmed by 0 bases and 3 bases, with 7 bases remaining between them. This CDR3 reads CASSLAWGYEQYF. CDR3 bases: TGTGCCAGCAGCTTGGCCTGGGGCTACGAGCAGTACTTC.

Ten or more counts support this clonotype. The V gene is TRBV7-9, the J gene TRBJ2-5, with TRBD1 identical over 8 bases. This CDR3 has 15 amino acids. J gave up 1 base and V 4 bases, and 5 bases lay outside the gene matches. CDR1 SEHNR and CDR2 FQNEAQ come from the germline V gene (reference sequence). The CDR3 nucleotides read TGTGCCAGCAGCTACGGACAGGGCACCCAAGAGACCCAGTACTTC. This encodes CASSYGQGTQETQYF.

V and J are TRBV18 and TRBJ2-1; 12 bases map to TRBD2. The CDR3 is 17 residues long. Germline CDR1 reads KGHSH; CDR2 reads LQKENI. V lost 3 bases to trimming and J lost 2 bases; unmatched junction nucleotides: 5. As DNA, the CDR3 is TGTGCCAGCTCACCCCCCTGGACTAGCGGGACCTACAATGAGCAGTTCTTC. This gives the protein CASSPPWTSGTYNEQFF.

This clonotype showed up many times. The chain couples TRBV6-5 to TRBJ2-7; the D gene is possibly TRBD1 (6 bases). There are 16 residues in the CDR3. Germline V gene data show CDR1 as MNHEY and CDR2 as SVGAGI. The V end was cut by 0 bases, the J end by 0 bases, with 12 bases between. CDR3 sequence reads: CASSYSGTSFSYEQYF. The CDR3 region has the DNA TGTGCCAGCAGTTACTCCGGGACATCGTTCTCCTACGAGCAGTACTTC.

This clonotype has ten or more counts. V usage is TRBV5-1 and J usage is TRBJ1-1; D not resolved. CDR1 and CDR2 (germline): SGHRS, YFSETQ. The CDR3 consists of 14 residues. Trimming pared 3 bases from V and 0 bases from J, leaving 9 bases between. The CDR3 DNA sequence: TGCGCCAGCAGCTCAGGACGTATGAACACTGAAGCTTTCTTT. It yields the protein CASSSGRMNTEAFF.